This TCR beta chain was sequenced for a study of metastatic and nonmetastatic thyroid tumors (dated by TCRdb to the early 2020s). At the level of the whole study: For patients with malignant and with benign thyroid disease, the researchers compared repertoires between peripheral blood samples and tumor or nodule tissue samples. Broad study findings and their caveats: In both blood and tumor samples, malignant tumors were reported to have significantly higher TCR beta diversity than benign nodules.

Library creation used PCR. For sequencing, an Illumina HiSeq 4000 was employed. High-throughput sequencing was used to profile the CDR3 region of the TCR beta-chain in every patient. The paper's data handling went like this. The researchers built a classifier to tell apart papillary thyroid cancer patients with distant metastasis, based on CDR3 differences among clinicopathological groups. The Shannon index was used to assess repertoire diversity, and the Morisita-Horn index was used to assess tumor-blood repertoire similarity. TCRdb itself trimmed the public reads at Q25 with fastp, ran MiXCR and retained productive beta chains. The V and J calls shown here were made by TCRdb, not taken from the authors' results. For this sample there are tens of thousands of clones; approximately 15% appear just once. Approximately 15% of the sample belongs to the ten largest clones. None of the patients had been given any treatment before thyroid surgery. Using T-cell receptor beta sequencing, the researchers looked back retrospectively at clinical samples from patients, gathered between about 2011 and 2019.

The CDR3, from cysteine to phenylalanine, totals 15 residues. Only the CDR3 part of the read is kept: 45 bases, read in frame from the first base. CDR1 MNHNS and CDR2 SASEGT are derived from the germline V gene. Here V drops 7 bases and J drops 3 bases, and the junction holds 6 bases not matched to any gene. This clone was recorded at least ten times. Its antigen specificity is not known. Per-nucleotide qualities are absent, and no much larger clonotype sits a single base away. Sample: blood. This clonotype was obtained from a male donor with papillary thyroid cancer or a benign thyroid nodule (not recorded which). Some clones in this sample may be carry-over from other donors' samples. The chain couples TRBV6-1 to TRBJ1-5, and 10 bases in between align with TRBD1. At the DNA level, the sequence is TGTGCCAGCACCTTAGACAGGGGGCCCAATCAGCCCCAGCATTTT. It translates to CASTLDRGPNQPQHF.